This TCR beta chain was retrieved from a study of blood T cell repertoires in COVID-19. Study in general: Acute-phase and convalescent COVID-19 samples originated in the United States, Italy and Spain. From T cells, B-cell-depleted T cells, or PBMCs came the material, which was cDNA or gDNA.

Followed over time, Seattle patients had been enrolled while infection was active. This clone was recorded many times. CDR1 and CDR2 (germline): LNHDA, SQIVND (reference sequence). Trimming pared 10 bases from V and 3 bases from J, leaving 10 bases between. This CDR3 is built from 12 residues. Under the authors' procedure: How many nucleated cells were present was estimated from reference gene primer amplification. Only in-frame clones appear in the TCRdb table, and some are missing; sequencing was by immunoSEQ multiplex PCR. V and J calls plus clone size are reproduced from that table; the DNA served to infer D and trimming. The table lists around 75,000 clones, approximately 80% of them singletons, with around 13% in the top ten.

V gene TRBV19 combines with J gene TRBJ2-1, with D perhaps matching TRBD2 (5 bases). This sequence originates from a man aged 50 to 60 with COVID-19, enrolled during active disease. Material for sequencing was peripheral blood. The DNA of the CDR3 is TGTGCCACCTCAGCGGTCTACAATGAGCAGTTCTTC. This encodes CATSAVYNEQFF.